Listed here is a single TCR beta chain. These data originate in a study of T cell changes during pregnancy in multiple sclerosis. Per germline, CDR1 SGHDT and CDR2 YYEEEE. The CDR3 sequence is 15 residues long. The data were produced by immunoSEQ multiplex PCR, yet TCRdb's version contains in-frame clones alone and is incomplete. The sample shows some 87,000 clones, approximately 92% of them seen only once. This material consisted of peripheral blood, taken in the first trimester of pregnancy. This receptor was taken from a female donor with multiple sclerosis, enrolled in a pregnancy study. The chain couples TRBV5-6 to TRBJ2-5, with 8 positions matching TRBD1. The assigned J gene may be wrong: the sequence end matches TRBJ2-7 better. The CDR3 nucleotides are TGTGCCAGCAGCTTACAGGGGGGTAGCTCCTACGAGCAGTACTTC. This translates into CASSLQGGSSYEQYF.